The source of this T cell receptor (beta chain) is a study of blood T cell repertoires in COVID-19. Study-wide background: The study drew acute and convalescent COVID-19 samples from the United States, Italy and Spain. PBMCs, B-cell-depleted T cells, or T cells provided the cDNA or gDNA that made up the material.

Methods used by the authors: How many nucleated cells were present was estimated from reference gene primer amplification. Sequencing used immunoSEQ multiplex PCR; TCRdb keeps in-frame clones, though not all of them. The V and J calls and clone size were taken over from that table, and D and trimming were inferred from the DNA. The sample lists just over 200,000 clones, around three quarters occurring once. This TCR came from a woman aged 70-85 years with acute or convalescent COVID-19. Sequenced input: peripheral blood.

In nucleotides, the CDR3 is TGTGCCAGCAGGTACGACCGGGACAGGGGTTACGAGCAGTACTTC. This sequence encodes CASRYDRDRGYEQYF. This chain links TRBV6-5 with TRBJ2-7; TRBD1 matches at 10 bases. Germline assignment: CDR1 MNHEY and CDR2 SVGAGI. This CDR3 has 15 amino acids. V lost 6 bases and J lost 4; bases outside the gene matches: 9.